This T cell receptor beta chain came from a study of OX40 agonist ivuxolimab in advanced cancers. V shed 6 bases, J shed 4 bases, and the junction held 9 bases outside the gene matches. CDR3 size: 15 residues. Germline values: CDR1 MNHEY, CDR2 SMNVEV (reference sequence). The assay was immunoSEQ multiplex PCR, and TCRdb's table has in-frame clones only and misses some. Of more than 15,000 clones listed, nearly 75% are singletons. Here the sequenced sample was CD4+ or CD8+ T cells sorted from blood, taken in a trial of the OX40 agonist ivuxolimab. J is TRBJ2-4 and V is TRBV27; 7 bases align to TRBD1. This receptor was taken from an adult with an advanced solid tumor such as melanoma, head and neck, liver or kidney cancer. CDR3 nucleotides: TGTGCCAGCAGCTCCTTAGGGGACAGTAAAAACATTCAGTACTTC. Protein: CASSSLGDSKNIQYF.